This paragraph reports one TCR beta chain. The target antigen is unknown. These data are taken from a study of cytomegalovirus exposure and HLA in healthy donors. Findings and limits, study-wide: There were approximately 150 TCR beta chains listed as cytomegalovirus-associated.

The germline gives CDR1 SGHRS, CDR2 YFSETQ. The junction had 9 bases not matched to a gene; V was cut back by 1 base and J by 6 bases. The CDR3 extends over 18 amino acids. PCR used 60 Vbeta primers and 13 Jbeta primers. Assay used: immunoSEQ multiplex PCR; TCRdb lists only in-frame clones, some missing. The sample lists roughly 150,000 clones, roughly 70% occurring once. The clonotype was recovered from a man aged 25 to 40 in good health and CMV-seropositive. The rearrangement uses TRBV5-1 and TRBJ2-2; 13 bases are shared with TRBD2. The sequenced sample consisted of PBMCs. The CDR3 loop is CASSLQGLAGLIAGELFF. DNA of the CDR3: TGCGCCAGCAGCTTGCAGGGACTAGCGGGGCTCATAGCCGGGGAGCTGTTTTTT.